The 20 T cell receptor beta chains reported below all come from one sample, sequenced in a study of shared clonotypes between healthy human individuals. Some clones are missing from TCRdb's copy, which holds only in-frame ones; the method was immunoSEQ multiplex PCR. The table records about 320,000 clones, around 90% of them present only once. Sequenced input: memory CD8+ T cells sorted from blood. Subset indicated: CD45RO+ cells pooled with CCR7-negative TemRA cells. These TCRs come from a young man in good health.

CDR3 coding DNA: TGTGCCACCCATTCGGGCAACGAGCAGTACTTC. Translated, it gives CATHSGNEQYF. This sequence joins TRBV27 and TRBJ2-7; the D is unclear. The V end lost 10 bases, the J end lost 5 bases, and 12 bases lay between the germline ends. The CDR3 has 11 residues. Per germline, CDR1 MNHEY and CDR2 SMNVEV (reference sequence).

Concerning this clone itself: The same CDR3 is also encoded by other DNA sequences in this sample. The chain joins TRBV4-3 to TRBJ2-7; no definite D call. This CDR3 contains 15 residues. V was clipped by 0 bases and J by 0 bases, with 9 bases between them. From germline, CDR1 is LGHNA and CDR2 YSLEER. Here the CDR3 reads CASSQDLTASYEQYF. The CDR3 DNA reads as TGCGCCAGCAGCCAAGATTTAACAGCCTCCTACGAGCAGTACTTC.

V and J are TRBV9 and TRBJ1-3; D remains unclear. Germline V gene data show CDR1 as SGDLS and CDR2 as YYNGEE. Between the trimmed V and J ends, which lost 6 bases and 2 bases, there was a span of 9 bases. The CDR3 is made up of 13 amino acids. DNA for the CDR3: TGTGCCAGCAAGAGTGGGGCTGGAAACACCATATATTTT. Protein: CASKSGAGNTIYF.

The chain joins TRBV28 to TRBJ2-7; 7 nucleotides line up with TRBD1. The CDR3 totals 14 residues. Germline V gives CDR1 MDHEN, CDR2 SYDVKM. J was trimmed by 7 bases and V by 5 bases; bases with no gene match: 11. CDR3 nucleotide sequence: TGTGCCAGCAGTCTGCCTACAGGGGTCTCAGAGCAGTACTTC. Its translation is CASSLPTGVSEQYF.

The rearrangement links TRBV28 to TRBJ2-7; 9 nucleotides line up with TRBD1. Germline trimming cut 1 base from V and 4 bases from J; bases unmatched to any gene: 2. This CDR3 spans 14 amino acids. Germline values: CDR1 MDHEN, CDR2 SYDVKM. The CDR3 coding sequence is TGTGCCAGCAGTTTATTCGGGACAGGGTACGAGCAGTACTTC. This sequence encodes CASSLFGTGYEQYF.

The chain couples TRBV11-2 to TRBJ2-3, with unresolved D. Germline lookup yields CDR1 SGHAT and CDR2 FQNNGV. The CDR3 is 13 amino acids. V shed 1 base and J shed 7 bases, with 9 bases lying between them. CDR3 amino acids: CASSLGSDYTQYF. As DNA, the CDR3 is TGTGCCAGCAGCTTAGGTTCGGATTATACGCAGTATTTT.

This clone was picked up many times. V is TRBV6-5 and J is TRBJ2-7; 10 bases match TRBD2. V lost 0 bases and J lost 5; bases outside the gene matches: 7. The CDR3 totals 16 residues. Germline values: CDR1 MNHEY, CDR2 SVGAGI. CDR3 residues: CASSYSEGLARDEQYF. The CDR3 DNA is TGTGCCAGCAGTTACTCTGAGGGACTAGCGAGAGACGAGCAGTACTTC.

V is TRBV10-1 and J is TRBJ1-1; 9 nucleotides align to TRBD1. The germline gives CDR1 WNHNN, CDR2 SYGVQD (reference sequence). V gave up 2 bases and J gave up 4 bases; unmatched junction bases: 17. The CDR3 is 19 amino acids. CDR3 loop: CASSEPPTPGTGRTTEAFF. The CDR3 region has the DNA TGCGCCAGCAGTGAGCCCCCCACCCCCGGGACAGGGAGGACCACTGAAGCTTTCTTT.

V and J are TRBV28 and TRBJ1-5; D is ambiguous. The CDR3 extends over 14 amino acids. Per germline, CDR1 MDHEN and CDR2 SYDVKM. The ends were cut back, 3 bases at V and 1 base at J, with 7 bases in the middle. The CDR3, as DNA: TGTGCCAGCAGTTTTTTTAGGAGCAATCAGCCCCAGCATTTT. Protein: CASSFFRSNQPQHF.

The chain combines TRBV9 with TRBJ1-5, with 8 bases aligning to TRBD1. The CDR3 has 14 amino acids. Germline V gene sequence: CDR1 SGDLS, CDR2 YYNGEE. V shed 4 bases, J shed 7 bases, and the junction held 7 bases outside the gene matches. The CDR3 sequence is CASSPGQGGQPQHF. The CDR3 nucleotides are TGTGCCAGCAGCCCTGGACAGGGAGGGCAGCCCCAGCATTTT.

CDR3 sequence (DNA): TGTGCCAGCAGCCACAGGGGGCAGTTCACAGATACGCAGTATTTT. Amino acids: CASSHRGQFTDTQYF. V gene TRBV27 combines with J gene TRBJ2-3; 9 bases agree with TRBD1. The junction had 6 bases not matched to a gene; V was cut back by 6 bases and J by 2 bases. CDR3 length equals 15 residues. Germline V gene data show CDR1 as MNHEY and CDR2 as SMNVEV (reference sequence).

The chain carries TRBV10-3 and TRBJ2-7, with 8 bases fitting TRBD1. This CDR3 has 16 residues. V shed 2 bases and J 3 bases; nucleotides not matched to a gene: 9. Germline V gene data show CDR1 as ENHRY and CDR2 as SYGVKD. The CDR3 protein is CAISEPTGTGFYEQYF. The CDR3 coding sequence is TGTGCCATCAGTGAGCCGACCGGGACAGGCTTCTACGAGCAGTACTTC.

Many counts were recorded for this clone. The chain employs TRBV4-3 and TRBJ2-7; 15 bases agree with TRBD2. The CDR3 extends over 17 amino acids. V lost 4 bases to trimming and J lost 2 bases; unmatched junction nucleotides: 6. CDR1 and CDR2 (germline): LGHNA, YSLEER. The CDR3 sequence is CASSPGLAGGNPYEQYF. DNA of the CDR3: TGCGCCAGCAGCCCAGGACTAGCGGGAGGGAACCCCTACGAGCAGTACTTC.

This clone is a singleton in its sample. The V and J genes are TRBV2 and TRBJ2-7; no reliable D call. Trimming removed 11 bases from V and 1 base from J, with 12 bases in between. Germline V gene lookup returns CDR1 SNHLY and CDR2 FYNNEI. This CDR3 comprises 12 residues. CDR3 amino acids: CAQREESYEQYF. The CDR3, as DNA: TGTGCCCAACGAGAGGAGTCCTACGAGCAGTACTTC.

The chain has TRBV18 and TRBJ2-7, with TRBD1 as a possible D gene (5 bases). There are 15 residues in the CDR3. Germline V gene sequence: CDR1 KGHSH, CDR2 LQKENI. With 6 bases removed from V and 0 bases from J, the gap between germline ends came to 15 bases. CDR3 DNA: TGTGCCAGCTCCCTCACAGGTGTAAGCTCCTACGAGCAGTACTTC. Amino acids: CASSLTGVSSYEQYF.

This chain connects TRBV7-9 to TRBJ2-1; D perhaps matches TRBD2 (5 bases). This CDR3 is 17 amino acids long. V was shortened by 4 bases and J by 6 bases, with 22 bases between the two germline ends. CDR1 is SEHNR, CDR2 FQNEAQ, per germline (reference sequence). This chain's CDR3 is CASSSPDSESASNEQFF. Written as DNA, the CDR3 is TGTGCCAGCAGCTCCCCTGATAGCGAATCCGCATCCAATGAGCAGTTCTTC.

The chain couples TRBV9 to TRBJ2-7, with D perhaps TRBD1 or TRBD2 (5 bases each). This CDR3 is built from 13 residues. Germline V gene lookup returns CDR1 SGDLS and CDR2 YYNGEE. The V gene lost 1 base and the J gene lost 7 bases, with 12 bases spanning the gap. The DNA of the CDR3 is TGTGCCAGCAGCGTAAAACCTGAGGGGGAGCAGTACTTC. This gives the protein CASSVKPEGEQYF.

CDR3 loop: CASSEIFSGSFYEQYF. The DNA for the CDR3 is TGTGCCAGCAGTGAAATCTTTAGCGGGAGTTTCTACGAGCAGTACTTC. This chain joins TRBV6-1 and TRBJ2-7, with 9 positions matching TRBD2. Germline values: CDR1 MNHNS, CDR2 SASEGT. V shed 2 bases, J shed 3 bases, and the junction held 8 bases outside the gene matches. This CDR3 comprises 16 residues.

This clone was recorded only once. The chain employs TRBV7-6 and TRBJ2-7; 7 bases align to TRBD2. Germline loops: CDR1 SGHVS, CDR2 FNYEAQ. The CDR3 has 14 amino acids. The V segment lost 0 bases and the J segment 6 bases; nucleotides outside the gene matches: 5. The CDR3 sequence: CASSLAGGAGEQYF. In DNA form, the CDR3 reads TGTGCCAGCAGCTTAGCGGGAGGGGCGGGCGAGCAGTACTTC.

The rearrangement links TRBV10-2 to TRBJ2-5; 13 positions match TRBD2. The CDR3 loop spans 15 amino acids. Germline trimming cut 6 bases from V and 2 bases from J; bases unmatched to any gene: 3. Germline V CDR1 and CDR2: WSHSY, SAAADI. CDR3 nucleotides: TGCGCCAGCAGCGCGGGACTAGCGGGGCAAGAGACCCAGTACTTC. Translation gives CASSAGLAGQETQYF.